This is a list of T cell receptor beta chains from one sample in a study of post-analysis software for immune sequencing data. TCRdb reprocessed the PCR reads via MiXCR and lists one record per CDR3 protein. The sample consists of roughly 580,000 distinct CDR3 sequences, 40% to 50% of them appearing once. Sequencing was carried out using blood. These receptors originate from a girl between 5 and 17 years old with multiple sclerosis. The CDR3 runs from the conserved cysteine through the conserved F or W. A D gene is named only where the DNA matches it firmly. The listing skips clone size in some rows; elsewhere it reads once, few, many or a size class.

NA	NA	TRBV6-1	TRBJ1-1	TGTGCCAGCAGCCGCCTGCGGGGAGAGTCCGTTGGAGGCACTGAAGCTTTCTTT	CASSRLRGESVGGTEAFF
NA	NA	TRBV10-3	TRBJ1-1	TGTGCCATCAGTGCCCGAGCCGGGCTGAACACTGAAGCTTTCTTT	CAISARAGLNTEAFF
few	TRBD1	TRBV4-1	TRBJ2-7	TGCGCCAGCAGCCAGCACCCCGGGACAGGGGTAGTCGAGCAGTACTTC	CASSQHPGTGVVEQYF
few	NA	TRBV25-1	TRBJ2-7	TGTGCCAGCAGTGAAGCCGGGACCTACGAGCAGTACTTC	CASSEAGTYEQYF
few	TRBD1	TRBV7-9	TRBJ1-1	TGTGCCAGCAGCTTATTAGGTGACAGGGATACTGAAGCTTTCTTT	CASSLLGDRDTEAFF
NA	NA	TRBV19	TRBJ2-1	TGTGCCAGTAGCCTGTCGGCCTACAATGAGCAGTTCTTC	CASSLSAYNEQFF
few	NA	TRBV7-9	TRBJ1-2	TGTGCCAGCAGCTTGTTACCATCTGGGGCTAACTATGGCTACACCTTC	CASSLLPSGANYGYTF
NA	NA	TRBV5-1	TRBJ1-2	TGCGCCAGCGCAACACAGAGTAACTATGGCTACACCTTC	CASATQSNYGYTF
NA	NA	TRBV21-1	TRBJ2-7	TGTGCCAGCAGCAAAGGGGACAGGGGGCGATACGAGCAGTACTTC	CASSKGDRGRYEQYF
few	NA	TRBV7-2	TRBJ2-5	TGTGCCAGCAGCTTAGCACGCAGTACAGAGACCCAGTACTTC	CASSLARSTETQYF
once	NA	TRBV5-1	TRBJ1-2	TGCGCCAGCAGCTTTGGCGCATCAAACTATGGCTACACCTTC	CASSFGASNYGYTF
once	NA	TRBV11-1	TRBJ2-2	TGTGCCAGCAGCTTAGGACGGTACACCGGGGAGCTGTTTTTT	CASSLGRYTGELFF
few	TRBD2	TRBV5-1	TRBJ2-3	TGCGCCAGCAGCCTAAAAAAAAGCGGGAGGGCGACAGATACGCAGTATTTT	CASSLKKSGRATDTQYF
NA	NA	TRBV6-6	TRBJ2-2	TGTGCCAGCAGGCTTGAAGGGGACACCGGGGAGCTGTTTTTT	CASRLEGDTGELFF
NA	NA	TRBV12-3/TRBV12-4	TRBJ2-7	TGTGCCAGCAGTTTTTGGCAGGGAACCTACGAGCAGTACTTC	CASSFWQGTYEQYF
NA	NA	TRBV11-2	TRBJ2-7	TGTGCCAGCAGCTTCAATCCCGCAGGGTGGTCCGGAGAGCAGTACTTC	CASSFNPAGWSGEQYF
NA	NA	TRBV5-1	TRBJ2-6	TGCGCCAGCAAGCCCACAGGGACTGGGGCCAACGTCCTGACTTTC	CASKPTGTGANVLTF
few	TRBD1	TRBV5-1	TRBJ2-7	TGCGCCAGCAGCTCGGACAGGTTTGGAGAGCAGTACTTC	CASSSDRFGEQYF
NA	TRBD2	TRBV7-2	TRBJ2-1	TGTGCCAGCAGCTTACTAGCGGGAAGGGATGAGCAGTTCTTC	CASSLLAGRDEQFF
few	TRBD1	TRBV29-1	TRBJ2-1	TGCAGCGTTGTTTCGGGGACAGGGGGCGGTGAGCAGTTCTTC	CSVVSGTGGGEQFF
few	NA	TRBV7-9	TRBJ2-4	TGTGCCAGCAGCTTAGAGGCCGGGAACATTCAGTACTTC	CASSLEAGNIQYF
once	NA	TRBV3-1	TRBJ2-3	TGTGCCAGCAGCCAAGGGGGAGTGGGAGCAGATACGCAGTATTTT	CASSQGGVGADTQYF
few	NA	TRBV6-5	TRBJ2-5	TGTGCCAGCAGTTACACAACAGGGACCTCCGAGCGGTACTTC	CASSYTTGTSERYF
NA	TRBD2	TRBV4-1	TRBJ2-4	TGCGCCAGCAGCCAAGAATATACTAGCGGAGCACCTCTAGCCAAAAACATTCAGTACTTC	CASSQEYTSGAPLAKNIQYF
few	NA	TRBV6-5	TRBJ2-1	TGTGCCAGCAGTTACGCTAGCGCGAACAATGAGCAGTTCTTC	CASSYASANNEQFF
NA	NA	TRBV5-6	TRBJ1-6	TGTGCCAGCAGCCTGGGAGGTGAAAATTCACCCCTCCACTTT	CASSLGGENSPLHF
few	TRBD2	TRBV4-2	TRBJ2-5	TGTGCCAGCAGCCAGGGGGGGGATGGACTAGCGGAAGAGACCCAGTACTTC	CASSQGGDGLAEETQYF
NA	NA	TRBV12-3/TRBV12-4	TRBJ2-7	TGTGCCAGCAGTTTTGACAGCTGGCGCCGCGAGCAGTACTTC	CASSFDSWRREQYF
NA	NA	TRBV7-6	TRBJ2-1	TGTGCCAGCAGCACCTGGGAGACGAAGGATGAGCAGTTCTTC	CASSTWETKDEQFF
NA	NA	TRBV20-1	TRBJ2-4	TGCAGTGCTAGTGATGAAGGCGTTGGGGACATTCAGTACTTC	CSASDEGVGDIQYF
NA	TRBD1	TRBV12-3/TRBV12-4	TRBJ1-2	TGTGCCAGCAGTTTGGACAGGGCAGCTAACTATGGCTACACCTTC	CASSLDRAANYGYTF
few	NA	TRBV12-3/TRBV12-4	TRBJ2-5	TGTGCCAGCAGTTTTTTAAAGAAGACCCAGTACTTC	CASSFLKKTQYF
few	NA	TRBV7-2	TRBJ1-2	TGTGCCAGCAGCTTAGTAGACAGCAACTATGGCTACACCTTC	CASSLVDSNYGYTF
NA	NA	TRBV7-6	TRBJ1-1	TGTGCCAGCAGCTTACCGGGCACTAGGTCTGAAGCTTTCTTT	CASSLPGTRSEAFF
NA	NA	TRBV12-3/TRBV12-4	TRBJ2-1	TGTGCCAGCAGTCCCTTACAGGATTACAATGAGCAGTTCTTC	CASSPLQDYNEQFF
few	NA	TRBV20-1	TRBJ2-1	TGCAGTGCTAGTGGGGGCGAGCTTTTCTACAATGAGCAGTTCTTC	CSASGGELFYNEQFF
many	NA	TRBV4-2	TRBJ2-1	TGTGCCAGCAGCCAAGATGGCAGCCACAATGAGCAGTTCTTC	CASSQDGSHNEQFF
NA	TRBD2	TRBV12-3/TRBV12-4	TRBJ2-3	TGTGCCAGCAGTTTATTCGGACTAGCGGAAAGCACAGATACGCAGTATTTT	CASSLFGLAESTDTQYF
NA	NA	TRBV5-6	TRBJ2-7	TGTGCCAGCAGCTTGGCCCGGGACACGTTCTACGAGCAGTACTTC	CASSLARDTFYEQYF
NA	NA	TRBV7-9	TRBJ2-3	TGTGCCAGCAGCCCAGGACAGCATTCTAGCACAGATACGCAGTATTTT	CASSPGQHSSTDTQYF
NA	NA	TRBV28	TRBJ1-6	TGTGCCAGCAGTTCCCCTTCGCCCCTCCACTTT	CASSSPSPLHF
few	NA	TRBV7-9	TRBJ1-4	TGTGCCAGCAGCTTAGAAGGCGGGGGGACCGCTGAAAAACTGTTTTTT	CASSLEGGGTAEKLFF
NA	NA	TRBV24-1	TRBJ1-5	TGTGCCACCAGTGATTCCCGGCAGGGCAACAATCAGCCCCAGCATTTT	CATSDSRQGNNQPQHF
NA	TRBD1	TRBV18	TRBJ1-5	TGTGCCAGCTCACCACCACGTCTGGGACAGTATAGCAATCAGCCCCAGCATTTT	CASSPPRLGQYSNQPQHF
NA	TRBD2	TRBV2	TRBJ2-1	TGTGCCATCAACCTAGGACTAGCGGGGAATGAGCAGTTCTTC	CAINLGLAGNEQFF
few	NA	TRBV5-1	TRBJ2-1	TGCGCCAGCAGCTCTACCAGCGGCAACAATGAGCAGTTCTTC	CASSSTSGNNEQFF
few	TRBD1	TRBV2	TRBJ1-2	TGTGCCAGCAGGGAACAGGGGGCCTATGGCTACACCTTC	CASREQGAYGYTF
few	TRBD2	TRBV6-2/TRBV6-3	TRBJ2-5	TGTGCCAGCAGTCGGACTAGCGGCCAAGAGACCCAGTACTTC	CASSRTSGQETQYF
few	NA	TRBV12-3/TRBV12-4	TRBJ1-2	TGTGCCAGCAGTTCCTCCGGGAATTATGGCTACACCTTC	CASSSSGNYGYTF
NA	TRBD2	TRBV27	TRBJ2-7	TGTGCCAGCAGTTTATCCGCTAGCGGGGACTACAATGAGCAGTACTTC	CASSLSASGDYNEQYF
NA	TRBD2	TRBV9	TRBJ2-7	TGTGCCAGCAGCCCGACTAGCGGGAGGGAGGTATTCTACGAGCAGTACTTC	CASSPTSGREVFYEQYF
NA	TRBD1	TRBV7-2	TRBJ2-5	TGTGCCAGCAGCCCGACAGGGTTGGCGCGAGAGACCCAGTACTTC	CASSPTGLARETQYF